This entry describes one T cell receptor beta chain. This entry belongs to a study of technical replicates of blood from a few donors. Measured with immunoSEQ multiplex PCR; TCRdb has only the in-frame clones, and not every one. The repertoire holds tens of thousands of clones, with 96% as singletons. The V end was cut by 0 bases, the J end by 6 bases, with 16 bases between. Germline V lookup: CDR1 SGHRS, CDR2 YFSETQ. The CDR3 loop spans 15 amino acids. The chain has TRBV5-1 and TRBJ2-7; D is possibly TRBD1 (5 bases). The sample comprised T cells isolated from PBMCs. The origin of this receptor is a human donor in good health. As DNA, the CDR3 is TGCGCCAGCAGCTTGGAGTCCCAGGGATTCGGCGAGCAGTACTTC. Amino acids: CASSLESQGFGEQYF.